Listed below are T cell receptor beta chains from one sample, sequenced in a study of neurological immune-mediated disorders. TCRdb recomputed calls from the 5' RACE reads with MiXCR, one row per CDR3 protein. This table holds around 94,000 distinct CDR3 sequences, 3.5% found once. Sequencing used PBMCs. All receptors come from a woman in her late teens or twenties with multiple sclerosis. Each CDR3 is given with its conserved first and last residue. A D gene is named only where the DNA matches it firmly. Only part of the rows carry a size: once, few, many, or a class if the clone is expanded.

>TRBJ1-2|.|TRBV5-1|many
CASSFDGVAGYTF
TGCGCCAGCAGTTTCGACGGGGTAGCTGGCTACACCTTC
>TRBJ2-5|.|TRBV7-7|many
CASSPRQGQETQYF
TGTGCTAGCAGCCCCCGGCAGGGACAAGAGACCCAGTACTTC
>TRBJ1-2|.|TRBV28|many
CASRRGGYGYTF
TGTGCCAGCAGGCGGGGTGGCTATGGCTACACCTTC
>TRBJ1-1|.|TRBV3-1|many
CASSKGDTHTEAFF
TGTGCCAGCAGCAAAGGGGACACCCACACTGAAGCTTTCTTT
>TRBJ2-7|TRBD2|TRBV20-1|many
CSAVGLAGVDSGEQYF
TGCAGTGCTGTGGGACTAGCGGGAGTCGACTCGGGCGAGCAGTACTTC
>TRBJ2-7|.|TRBV5-1|many
CASSFRGSAYEQYF
TGCGCCAGCAGCTTCCGGGGCTCAGCCTACGAGCAGTACTTC
>TRBJ2-7|.|TRBV6-5|many
CASRPLRGLPYEQYF
TGTGCCAGCAGACCCCTCAGGGGACTGCCCTACGAGCAGTACTTC
>TRBJ1-1|.|TRBV5-1|many
CASVSGTGNTEAFF
TGCGCCAGCGTATCCGGGACGGGAAACACTGAAGCTTTCTTT
>TRBJ2-3|TRBD1|TRBV15|many
CATSHGTASTDTQYF
TGTGCCACCAGCCATGGGACAGCTAGCACAGATACGCAGTATTTT
>TRBJ2-1|.|TRBV5-1|many
CASSLDGLYNEQFF
TGCGCCAGCAGCTTGGACGGACTTTACAATGAGCAGTTCTTC
>TRBJ2-1|TRBD1|TRBV27|many
CASSSTGGRNNEQFF
TGTGCCAGCAGCTCGACAGGGGGTCGGAACAATGAGCAGTTCTTC
>TRBJ1-1|.|TRBV19|many
CASTPQGNTEAFF
TGTGCCAGTACACCACAGGGTAACACTGAAGCTTTCTTT
>TRBJ2-1|.|TRBV7-9|many
CASSLSAFEQFF
TGTGCCAGCAGCTTATCTGCCTTTGAGCAGTTCTTC
>TRBJ2-1|.|TRBV5-5|few
CASSLVATGTWNEQFF
TGTGCCAGCAGCTTGGTTGCGACAGGAACTTGGAATGAGCAGTTCTTC
>TRBJ2-5|.|TRBV25-1|many
CASSGSGRETQYF
TGTGCCAGCAGTGGATCAGGAAGAGAGACCCAGTACTTC
>TRBJ2-7|.|TRBV11-3|.
CASSPGHSGHEQYF
TGTGCCAGCAGCCCCGGACACTCAGGACACGAGCAGTACTTC
>TRBJ2-7|TRBD1|TRBV5-1|many
CASSAAVGTAHEQYF
TGCGCCAGCAGCGCTGCCGTCGGGACAGCCCACGAGCAGTACTTC
>TRBJ2-3|.|TRBV7-2|many
CASSLVGGGTDTQYF
TGTGCCAGCAGCTTAGTGGGTGGCGGCACAGATACGCAGTATTTT
>TRBJ2-5|.|TRBV4-3|many
CASSQDRSAKTQYF
TGCGCCAGCAGCCAAGACCGCTCGGCGAAGACCCAGTACTTC
>TRBJ1-5|.|TRBV12-3/TRBV12-4|many
CASSVQGKPQHF
TGTGCCAGCAGTGTTCAGGGCAAGCCCCAGCATTTT
>TRBJ2-3|.|TRBV11-2|many
CASSLARETDTQYF
TGTGCCAGCAGCTTAGCCAGGGAGACAGATACGCAGTATTTT
>TRBJ1-1|.|TRBV5-1|many
CASVLGPTNTEAFF
TGCGCCAGCGTTTTGGGGCCAACCAACACTGAAGCTTTCTTT
>TRBJ2-1|.|TRBV4-3|many
CASSLHFTAYNEQFF
TGCGCCAGCAGCCTCCATTTTACCGCTTACAATGAGCAGTTCTTC
>TRBJ2-3|TRBD2|TRBV20-1|many
CSVDSGRTDTQYF
TGCAGTGTTGATAGCGGGAGGACAGATACGCAGTATTTT
>TRBJ2-7|.|TRBV12-3/TRBV12-4|many
CASSRQPGPYEQYF
TGTGCCAGCAGTAGGCAGCCGGGACCCTACGAGCAGTACTTC
>TRBJ2-7|.|TRBV7-9|many
CASSLVTGTHEQYF
TGTGCCAGCAGCTTAGTTACAGGTACCCACGAGCAGTACTTC
>TRBJ1-2|TRBD1|TRBV5-5|few
CASSRPGTGGGYTF
TGTGCCAGCAGCCGTCCTGGGACAGGGGGTGGCTACACCTTC
>TRBJ2-1|TRBD2|TRBV20-1|many
CSARDVLLAVSYNEQFF
TGCAGTGCTAGAGACGTCCTCCTAGCGGTATCCTACAATGAGCAGTTCTTC
>TRBJ2-5|.|TRBV5-5|many
CASSRAGEETQYF
TGTGCCAGCAGCCGTGCAGGGGAGGAGACCCAGTACTTC
>TRBJ2-7|TRBD1|TRBV5-5|many
CASSSSTGTGYYEQYF
TGTGCCAGCAGCTCTAGTACCGGGACAGGATACTACGAGCAGTACTTC
>TRBJ2-1|TRBD2|TRBV10-3|many
CAVVSGSGTYNEQFF
TGTGCCGTAGTCAGCGGGAGTGGGACCTACAATGAGCAGTTCTTC
>TRBJ2-2|.|TRBV19|many
CASTTMDSSAGELFF
TGTGCCAGTACCACGATGGACAGTTCGGCCGGGGAGCTGTTTTTT
>TRBJ1-5|TRBD1|TRBV3-1|many
CASSRDSESPNQPQHF
TGTGCCAGCAGTCGGGACAGCGAATCCCCTAATCAGCCCCAGCATTTT
>TRBJ1-1|.|TRBV4-3|.
CASSQVRGHEAFF
TGCGCCAGCAGCCAAGTGCGGGGGCATGAAGCTTTCTTT
>TRBJ2-7|TRBD2|TRBV7-8|few
CASSLVASGRGEQYF
TGTGCCAGCAGCTTAGTTGCTAGCGGGAGGGGGGAGCAGTACTTC
>TRBJ2-2|.|TRBV14|many
CASSFGVITGELFF
TGTGCCAGCAGTTTCGGGGTCATCACCGGGGAGCTGTTTTTT
>TRBJ2-7|TRBD2|TRBV18|many
CASSLAGVYEQYF
TGTGCCAGCTCACTAGCGGGAGTATACGAGCAGTACTTC
>TRBJ1-6|TRBD1|TRBV20-1|many
CSAKGGESPLHF
TGCAGTGCTAAAGGGGGCGAATCACCCCTCCACTTT
>TRBJ1-1|.|TRBV5-6|many
CASTGWWRNTEAFF
TGTGCCAGCACCGGCTGGTGGAGGAACACTGAAGCTTTCTTT
>TRBJ2-7|.|TRBV4-2|.
CASSQGAGDSYEQYF
TGTGCCAGCAGCCAAGGGGCAGGCGATTCCTACGAGCAGTACTTC
>TRBJ1-5|.|TRBV5-5|many
CASSLESGVNQPQHF
TGTGCCAGCAGCTTGGAATCAGGGGTTAATCAGCCCCAGCATTTT
>TRBJ1-3|.|TRBV7-9|few
CASSRDAGGNTIYF
TGTGCCAGCAGCCGAGACGCTGGAGGAAACACCATATATTTT
>TRBJ2-7|.|TRBV7-9|many
CASSFGGGEYEQYF
TGTGCCAGCAGCTTTGGAGGGGGGGAATACGAGCAGTACTTC
>TRBJ2-3|.|TRBV5-5|.
CASSFGQNTDTQYF
TGTGCCAGCAGCTTTGGACAGAACACAGATACGCAGTATTTT
>TRBJ1-1|.|TRBV12-3/TRBV12-4|many
CASILALDSEKAFF
TGTGCCAGCATCCTAGCCCTGGACAGTGAAAAAGCTTTCTTT
>TRBJ1-5|.|TRBV4-1|many
CASSQVRTGNQPQHF
TGCGCCAGCAGCCAAGTAAGAACAGGCAATCAGCCCCAGCATTTT
>TRBJ2-5|.|TRBV11-2|many
CASSSRVFQETQYF
TGTGCCAGCAGCTCCCGGGTATTCCAAGAGACCCAGTACTTC
>TRBJ1-1|TRBD1|TRBV3-1|many
CASSPMTGVGTEAFF
TGTGCCAGCAGCCCAATGACAGGGGTGGGCACTGAAGCTTTCTTT
>TRBJ1-2|TRBD1|TRBV5-1|many
CASSPHGTGVYGYTF
TGCGCCAGCAGCCCCCATGGAACAGGGGTCTATGGCTACACCTTC
>TRBJ2-2|TRBD1|TRBV28|many
CASRNGQGNTGELFF
TGTGCCAGCAGGAACGGACAGGGGAACACCGGGGAGCTGTTTTTT
>TRBJ2-6|.|TRBV28|many
CASSWAGSHSGANVLTF
TGTGCCAGCAGTTGGGCCGGTTCCCACTCTGGGGCCAACGTCCTGACTTTC
>TRBJ2-7|.|TRBV6-6|many
CASSYSGRLGSYEQYF
TGTGCCAGCAGTTACTCGGGCCGACTAGGCTCCTACGAGCAGTACTTC
>TRBJ2-7|TRBD2|TRBV7-9|many
CASSFSAGGEQYF
TGTGCCAGCAGCTTTTCAGCGGGAGGCGAGCAGTACTTC
>TRBJ2-7|.|TRBV5-1|many
CASSLTEATYEQYF
TGCGCCAGCAGCTTGACGGAAGCAACCTACGAGCAGTACTTC
>TRBJ2-7|TRBD1|TRBV12-3/TRBV12-4|many
CASSFRDRVINYEQYF
TGTGCCAGCAGTTTCCGGGACAGGGTAATTAACTACGAGCAGTACTTC
>TRBJ2-1|TRBD2|TRBV15|many
CATSREGLAYEQFF
TGTGCCACCAGCAGAGAGGGACTAGCTTATGAGCAGTTCTTC
>TRBJ1-1|.|TRBV27|many
CASSIGPGTEAFF
TGTGCCAGCAGTATAGGACCAGGGACTGAAGCTTTCTTT
>TRBJ1-1|.|TRBV6-1|.
CASSQGVVTEAFF
TGTGCCAGCAGCCAGGGAGTAGTTACTGAAGCTTTCTTT
>TRBJ1-5|TRBD1|TRBV19|many
CASSWDRDGPQHF
TGTGCCAGTAGCTGGGACAGGGACGGTCCCCAGCATTTT